This T cell receptor (beta chain) emerged from a study of T cell responses to AZD1222 COVID-19 vaccine. Germline V gene data show CDR1 as GTSNPN and CDR2 as SVGIG (reference sequence). V gave up 4 bases and J gave up 2 bases; unmatched junction bases: 13. The CDR3 consists of 17 residues. Repertoires were generated with immunoSEQ multiplex PCR, while TCRdb's copy carries only in-frame clones and drops some. Altogether roughly 130,000 clones are present, more than 80% being singletons, with the ten largest covering under 3.5%. Source: peripheral blood, taken on day 0 of AZD1222 vaccination. The origin of this receptor is an adult in good health. The chain has TRBV30 and TRBJ1-2; 10 positions match TRBD1. The CDR3 sequence is CAWIVGTGVSRNYGYTF. Written as DNA, the CDR3 is TGTGCCTGGATTGTGGGGACAGGGGTATCAAGGAACTATGGCTACACCTTC.